This T cell receptor (beta chain) was sequenced during a study of T cell changes during pregnancy in multiple sclerosis. This table comes from immunoSEQ multiplex PCR, and its TCRdb copy is limited to in-frame clones, with some not included. Found here are tens of thousands of clones, roughly 86% of them singletons; the top ten hold more than 7%. With 0 bases removed from V and 3 bases from J, the gap between germline ends came to 12 bases. This CDR3 has 15 amino acids. The germline CDR1 and CDR2 sequences are SGHDT and YYEEEE. The chain carries TRBV5-6 and TRBJ1-1; tentative D call: TRBD1 (5 bases). Sample: CD8+ T cells from peripheral blood mononuclear cells, taken before pregnancy. The receptor's source is a female donor with multiple sclerosis, enrolled in a pregnancy study. DNA for the CDR3: TGTGCCAGCAGCTTGGGGGGCTCGTTTTACACTGAAGCTTTCTTT. Translating gives CASSLGGSFYTEAFF.